The sequence of this T cell receptor (beta chain) was determined in a study of Ad26.COV2.S vaccination and SARS-CoV-2 variants. Across the study: Doses of Ad26.COV2.S were injected into muscle once or twice, 56 days apart.

Treatment described: 15 to 20 received Ad26.COV2.S at low or high dose, single or two shots; several received placebo; per-sample allocation not given. Sample collection was performed on day 63 after the first vaccine or placebo injection. As regards this clone: Antigen: not known.

Germline CDR1 and CDR2: SGHNT and YENEEA. Trimming shortened V by 5 bases and J by 7 bases, and 14 bases separated the two germline ends. CDR3 length: 14 amino acids. The study, taken as a whole, reports: Placebo recipients had lower spike-specific TCR breadth than vaccine recipients.

Produced via immunoSEQ multiplex PCR; TCRdb's table is partial and in-frame only. The repertoire holds roughly 380,000 clones, with approximately 88% as singletons. Sequenced material: peripheral blood, taken in a trial of Ad26.COV2.S vaccine versus placebo. V and J are TRBV11-3 and TRBJ2-2, with TRBD2 as a possible D gene (5 bases). The origin of this receptor is a person aged 18 to 59 who received the Ad26.COV2.S COVID-19 vaccine or a placebo. As DNA, the CDR3 is TGTGCCAGCAGCCCGTCGGACGGAGGCGGGGAGCTGTTTTTT. Its translation is CASSPSDGGGELFF.